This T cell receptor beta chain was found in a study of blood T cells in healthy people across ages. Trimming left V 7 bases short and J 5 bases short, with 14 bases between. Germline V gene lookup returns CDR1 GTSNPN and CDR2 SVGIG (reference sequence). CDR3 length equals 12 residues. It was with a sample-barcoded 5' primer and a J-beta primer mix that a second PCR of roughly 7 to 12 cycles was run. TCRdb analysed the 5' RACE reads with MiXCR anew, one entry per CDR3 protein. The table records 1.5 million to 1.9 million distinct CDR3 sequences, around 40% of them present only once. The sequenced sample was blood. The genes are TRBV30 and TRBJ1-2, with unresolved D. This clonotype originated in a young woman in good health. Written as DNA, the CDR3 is TGTGCCTCCTCTCCAAGGTGGTATGGCTACACCTTC. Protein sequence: CASSPRWYGYTF.